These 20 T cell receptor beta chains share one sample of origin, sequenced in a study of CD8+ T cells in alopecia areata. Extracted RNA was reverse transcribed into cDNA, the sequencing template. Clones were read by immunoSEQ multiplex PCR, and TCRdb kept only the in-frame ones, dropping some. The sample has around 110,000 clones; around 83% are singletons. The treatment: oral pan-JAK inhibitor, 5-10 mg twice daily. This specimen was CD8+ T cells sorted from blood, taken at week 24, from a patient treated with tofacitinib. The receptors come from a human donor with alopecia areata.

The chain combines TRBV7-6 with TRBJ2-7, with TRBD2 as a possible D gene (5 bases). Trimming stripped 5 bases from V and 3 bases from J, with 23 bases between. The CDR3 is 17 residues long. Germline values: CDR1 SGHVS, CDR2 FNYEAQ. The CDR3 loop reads CASSLRSPGTRDYEQYF. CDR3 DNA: TGTGCCAGCAGCCTCCGAAGCCCCGGTACCCGGGACTACGAGCAGTACTTC.

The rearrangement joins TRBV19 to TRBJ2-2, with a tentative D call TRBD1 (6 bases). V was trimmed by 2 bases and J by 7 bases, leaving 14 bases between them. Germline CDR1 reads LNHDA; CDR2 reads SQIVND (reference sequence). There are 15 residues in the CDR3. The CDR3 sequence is CASSISTGTGGELFF. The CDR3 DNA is TGTGCCAGTAGTATATCAACAGGGACGGGCGGGGAGCTGTTTTTT.

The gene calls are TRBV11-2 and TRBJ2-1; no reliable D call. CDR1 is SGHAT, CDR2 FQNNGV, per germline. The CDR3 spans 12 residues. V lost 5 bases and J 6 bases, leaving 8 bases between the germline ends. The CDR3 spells CASSQIGNEQFF. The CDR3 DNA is TGTGCCAGCAGCCAGATTGGCAATGAGCAGTTCTTC.

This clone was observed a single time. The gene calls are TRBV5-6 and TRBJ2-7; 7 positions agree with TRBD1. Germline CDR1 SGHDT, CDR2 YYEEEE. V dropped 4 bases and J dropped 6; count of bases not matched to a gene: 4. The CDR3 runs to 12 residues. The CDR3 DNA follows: TGTGCCAGCAGCGCGGACAGGCGCGAGCAGTACTTC. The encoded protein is CASSADRREQYF. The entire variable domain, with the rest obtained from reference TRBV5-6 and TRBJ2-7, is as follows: DAGVTQSPTHLIKTRGQQVTLRCSPKSGHDTVSWYQQALGQGPQFIFQYYEEEERQRGNFPDRFSGHQFPNYSSELNVNALLLGDSALYLCASSADRREQYFGPGTRLTVT.

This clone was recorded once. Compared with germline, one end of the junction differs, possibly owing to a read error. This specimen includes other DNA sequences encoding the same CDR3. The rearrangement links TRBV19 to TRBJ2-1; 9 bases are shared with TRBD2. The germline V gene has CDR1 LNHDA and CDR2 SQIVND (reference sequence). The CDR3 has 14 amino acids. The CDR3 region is CASSSGGDYNEQFF. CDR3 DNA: TGTGCCAGCAGTAGCGGGGGAGACTACAATGAGCAGTTCTTC.

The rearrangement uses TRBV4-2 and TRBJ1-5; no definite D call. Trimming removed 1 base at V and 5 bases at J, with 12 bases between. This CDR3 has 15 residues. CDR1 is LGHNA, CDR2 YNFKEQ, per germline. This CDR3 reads CASSQVEGKDQPQHF. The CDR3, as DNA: TGTGCCAGCAGCCAAGTAGAGGGCAAGGATCAGCCCCAGCATTTT.

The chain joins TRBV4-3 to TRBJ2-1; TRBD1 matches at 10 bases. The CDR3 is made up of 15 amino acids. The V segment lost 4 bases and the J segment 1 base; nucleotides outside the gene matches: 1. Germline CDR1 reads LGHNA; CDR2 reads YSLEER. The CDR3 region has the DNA TGCGCCAGCAGCCCGGGACAGGGGTCCTACAATGAGCAGTTCTTC. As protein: CASSPGQGSYNEQFF.

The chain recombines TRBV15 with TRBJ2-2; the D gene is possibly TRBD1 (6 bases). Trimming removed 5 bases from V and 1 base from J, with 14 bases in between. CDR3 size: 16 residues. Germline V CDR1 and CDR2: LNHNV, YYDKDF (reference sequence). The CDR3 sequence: CATSPEGTLNTGELFF. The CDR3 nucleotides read TGTGCCACCAGCCCTGAAGGGACATTGAACACCGGGGAGCTGTTTTTT. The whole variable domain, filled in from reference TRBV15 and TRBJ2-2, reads DAMVIQNPRYQVTQFGKPVTLSCSQTLNHNVMYWYQQKSSQAPKLLFHYYDKDFNNEADTPDNFQSRRPNTSFCFLDIRSPGLGDTAMYLCATSPEGTLNTGELFFGEGSRLTVL.

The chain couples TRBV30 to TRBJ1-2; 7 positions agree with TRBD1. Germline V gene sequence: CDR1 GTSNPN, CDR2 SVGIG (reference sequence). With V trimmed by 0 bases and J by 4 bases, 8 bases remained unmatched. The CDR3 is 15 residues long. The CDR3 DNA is TGTGCCTGGAGTGTATTCCCGGGACAGCTCTATGGCTACACCTTC. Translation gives CAWSVFPGQLYGYTF.

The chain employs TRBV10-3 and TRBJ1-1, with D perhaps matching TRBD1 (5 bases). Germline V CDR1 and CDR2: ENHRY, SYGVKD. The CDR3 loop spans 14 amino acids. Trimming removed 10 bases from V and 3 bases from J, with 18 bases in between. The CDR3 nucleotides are TGTGCCACCTCACACCGGGACGGGGACACTGAAGCTTTCTTT. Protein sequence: CATSHRDGDTEAFF.

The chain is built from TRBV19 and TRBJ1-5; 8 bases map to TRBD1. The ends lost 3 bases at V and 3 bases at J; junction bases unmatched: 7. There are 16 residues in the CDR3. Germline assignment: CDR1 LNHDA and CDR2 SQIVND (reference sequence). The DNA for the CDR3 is TGTGCCAGTAGTATTTTTCCGACAGGGGCCAATCAGCCCCAGCATTTT. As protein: CASSIFPTGANQPQHF. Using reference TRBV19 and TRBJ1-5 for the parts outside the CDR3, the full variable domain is DGGITQSPKYLFRKEGQNVTLSCEQNLNHDAMYWYRQDPGQGLRLIYYSQIVNDFQKGDIAEGYSVSREKKESFPLTVTSAQKNPTAFYLCASSIFPTGANQPQHFGDGTRLSIL.

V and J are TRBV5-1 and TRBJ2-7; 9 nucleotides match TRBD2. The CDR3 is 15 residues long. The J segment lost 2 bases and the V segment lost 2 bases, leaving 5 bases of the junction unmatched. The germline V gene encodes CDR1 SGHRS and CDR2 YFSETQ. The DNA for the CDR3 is TGCGCCAGCAGCTTTAGCGGGAGTGGAACCTACGAGCAGTACTTC. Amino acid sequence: CASSFSGSGTYEQYF.

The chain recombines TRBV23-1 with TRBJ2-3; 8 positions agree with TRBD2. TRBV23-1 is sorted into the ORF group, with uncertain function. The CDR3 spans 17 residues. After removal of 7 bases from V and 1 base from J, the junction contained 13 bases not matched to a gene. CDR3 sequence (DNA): TGCGCCAGCATACAGGCCGCTTGTAGCGGGGGCACAGATACGCAGTATTTT. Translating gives CASIQAACSGGTDTQYF.

This chain's CDR3 is CSVEVGPSYEQYF. The CDR3 bases are TGCAGCGTTGAGGTGGGACCCTCCTACGAGCAGTACTTC. The chain couples TRBV29-1 to TRBJ2-7; D may correspond to TRBD1 or TRBD2 (5 bases each). V was pared by 3 bases and J by 0 bases, with 9 bases between. The CDR3 covers 13 residues. From germline, CDR1 is SQVTM and CDR2 ANQGSEA.

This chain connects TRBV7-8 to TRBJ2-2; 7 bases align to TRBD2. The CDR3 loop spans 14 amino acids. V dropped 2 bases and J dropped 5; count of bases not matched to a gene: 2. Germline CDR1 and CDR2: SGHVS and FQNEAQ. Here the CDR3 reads CASSLRRGTGELFF. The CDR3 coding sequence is TGTGCCAGCAGCTTAAGGCGGGGGACCGGGGAGCTGTTTTTT.

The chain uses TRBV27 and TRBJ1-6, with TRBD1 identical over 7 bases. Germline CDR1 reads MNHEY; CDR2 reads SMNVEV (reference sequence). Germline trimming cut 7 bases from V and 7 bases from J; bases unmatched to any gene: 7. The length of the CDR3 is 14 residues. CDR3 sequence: CASTRQGMNSPLHF. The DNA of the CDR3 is TGTGCCAGCACCCGACAGGGAATGAATTCACCCCTCCACTTT.

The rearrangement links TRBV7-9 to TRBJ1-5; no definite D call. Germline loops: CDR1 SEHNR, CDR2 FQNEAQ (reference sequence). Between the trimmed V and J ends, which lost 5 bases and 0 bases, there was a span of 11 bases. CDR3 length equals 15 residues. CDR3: CASSPGELSNQPQHF. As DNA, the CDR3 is TGTGCCAGCAGCCCCGGCGAGCTTAGCAATCAGCCCCAGCATTTT. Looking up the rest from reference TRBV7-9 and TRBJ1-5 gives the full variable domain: DTGVSQNPRHKITKRGQNVTFRCDPISEHNRLYWYRQTLGQGPEFLTYFQNEAQLEKSRLLSDRFSAERPKGSFSTLEIQRTEQGDSAMYLCASSPGELSNQPQHFGDGTRLSIL.

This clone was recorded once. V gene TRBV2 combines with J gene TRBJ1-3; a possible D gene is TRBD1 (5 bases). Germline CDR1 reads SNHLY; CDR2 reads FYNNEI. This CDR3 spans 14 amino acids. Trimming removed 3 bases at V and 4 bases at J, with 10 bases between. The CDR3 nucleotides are TGTGCCAGCAGTGACGAGGGGTCGGGAAACACCATATATTTT. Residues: CASSDEGSGNTIYF.

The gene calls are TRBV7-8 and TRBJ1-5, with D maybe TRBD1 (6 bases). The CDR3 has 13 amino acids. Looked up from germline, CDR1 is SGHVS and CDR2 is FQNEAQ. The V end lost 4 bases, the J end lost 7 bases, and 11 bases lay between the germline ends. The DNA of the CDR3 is TGTGCCAGCAGCTGGGTGGGGGGCCAGCCCCAGCATTTT. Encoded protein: CASSWVGGQPQHF.

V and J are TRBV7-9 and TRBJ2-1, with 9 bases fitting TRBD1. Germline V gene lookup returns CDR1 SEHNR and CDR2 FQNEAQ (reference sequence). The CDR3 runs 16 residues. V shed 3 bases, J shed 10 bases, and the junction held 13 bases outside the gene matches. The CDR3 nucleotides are TGTGCCAGCAGCTTTCCGGTGGGACAGGGTTTAAACGAGCAGTTCTTC. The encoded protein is CASSFPVGQGLNEQFF.